This TCR beta chain derives from a study of OX40 agonist ivuxolimab in advanced cancers. Study in general: The study gave patients intravenous ivuxolimab at 0.01 to 10 mg/kg every 2 weeks. Treatment received earlier with anti-PD-1, anti-PD-L1 or anti-CTLA-4 agents was allowed, and 40% had some. Regarding the study as a whole: Expanded clones were, on average, more numerous in CD8+ T cells than in CD4+. At 0.1 to 3.0 mg/kg, CD4+ and CD8+ blood T cells expanded clonally by week 6.

TCRdb's table, derived via immunoSEQ multiplex PCR, lists solely in-frame clones and lacks some. This sample has around 150,000 clones, with 90% found just once. A word on this clone: Its specificity is not known.

The TCR was taken from an adult with an advanced solid tumor such as melanoma, head and neck, liver or kidney cancer. Source: CD4+ or CD8+ T cells sorted from blood, taken in a trial of the OX40 agonist ivuxolimab.

CDR3 sequence reads: CASSYTRGGSGGYTF. As DNA, the CDR3 is TGTGCCAGCAGTTATACCCGGGGGGGGTCGGGTGGCTACACCTTC. This chain joins TRBV28 and TRBJ1-2, with a tentative D call TRBD1 (5 bases). Germline V gene data show CDR1 as MDHEN and CDR2 as SYDVKM. The CDR3 consists of 15 residues. V was cut by 4 bases and J by 7 bases, with 19 bases left in between.